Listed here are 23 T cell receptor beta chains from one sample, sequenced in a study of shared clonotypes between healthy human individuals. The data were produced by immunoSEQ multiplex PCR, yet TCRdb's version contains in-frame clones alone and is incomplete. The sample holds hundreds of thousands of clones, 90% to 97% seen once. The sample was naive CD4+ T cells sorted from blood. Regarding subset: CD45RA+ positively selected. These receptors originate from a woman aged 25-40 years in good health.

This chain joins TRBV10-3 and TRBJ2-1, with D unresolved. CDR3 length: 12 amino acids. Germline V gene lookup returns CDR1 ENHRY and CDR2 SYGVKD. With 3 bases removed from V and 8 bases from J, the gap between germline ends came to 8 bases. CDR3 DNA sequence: TGTGCCATCAGTGATCAGTTCTATGAGCAGTTCTTC. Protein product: CAISDQFYEQFF.

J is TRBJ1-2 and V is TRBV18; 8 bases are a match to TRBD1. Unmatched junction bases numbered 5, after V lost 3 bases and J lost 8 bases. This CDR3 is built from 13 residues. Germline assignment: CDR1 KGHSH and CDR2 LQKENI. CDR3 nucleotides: TGTGCCAGCTCACCGGACAGGGTTGGAGGCTACACCTTC. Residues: CASSPDRVGGYTF.

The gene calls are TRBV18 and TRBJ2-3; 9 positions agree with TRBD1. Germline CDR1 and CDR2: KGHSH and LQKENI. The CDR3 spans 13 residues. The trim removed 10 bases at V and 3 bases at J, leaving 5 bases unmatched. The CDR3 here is CATGDRVTDTQYF. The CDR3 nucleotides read TGTGCCACCGGGGACAGGGTTACAGATACGCAGTATTTT.

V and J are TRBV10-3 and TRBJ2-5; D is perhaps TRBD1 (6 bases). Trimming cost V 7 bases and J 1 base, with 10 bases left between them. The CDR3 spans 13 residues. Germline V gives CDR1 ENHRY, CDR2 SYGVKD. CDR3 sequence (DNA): TGTGCCATCAAGGACAGTGTCCAAGAGACCCAGTACTTC. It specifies CAIKDSVQETQYF.

CDR3 region: CASRRGSTDTQYF. CDR3 DNA: TGTGCCAGCAGGCGGGGAAGCACAGATACGCAGTATTTT. The chain joins TRBV5-8 to TRBJ2-3; D is possibly TRBD2 (6 bases). The germline V and J ends were trimmed by 5 bases and 0 bases, with 7 bases remaining between them. Per the germline V gene, CDR1 is SGHTS and CDR2 is YDEGEE. The CDR3 spans 13 residues.

Written as DNA, the CDR3 is TGTGCCAGCAGCCAAAGCCCCATGGGCGGGCAGTACTTC. Its protein is CASSQSPMGGQYF. This sequence joins TRBV7-9 and TRBJ2-5, with D maybe TRBD2 (5 bases). Germline CDR1 reads SEHNR; CDR2 reads FQNEAQ (reference sequence). V was cut by 5 bases and J by 11 bases, with 18 bases left in between. The CDR3 runs to 13 residues.

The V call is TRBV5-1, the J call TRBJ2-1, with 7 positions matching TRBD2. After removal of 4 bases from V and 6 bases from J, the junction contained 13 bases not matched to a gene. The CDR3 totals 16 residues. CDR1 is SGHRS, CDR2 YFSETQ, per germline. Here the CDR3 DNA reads TGCGCCAGCAGCCCGCTGGTTGCGGGAGAACGCAATGAGCAGTTCTTC. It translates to CASSPLVAGERNEQFF.

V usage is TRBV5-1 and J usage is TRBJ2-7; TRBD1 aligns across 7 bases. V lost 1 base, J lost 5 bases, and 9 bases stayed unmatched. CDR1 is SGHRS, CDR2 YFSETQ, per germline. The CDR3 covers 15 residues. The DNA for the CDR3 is TGCGCCAGCAGCTTGTCAGGGGGATGGGCTGACGAGCAGTACTTC. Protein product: CASSLSGGWADEQYF.

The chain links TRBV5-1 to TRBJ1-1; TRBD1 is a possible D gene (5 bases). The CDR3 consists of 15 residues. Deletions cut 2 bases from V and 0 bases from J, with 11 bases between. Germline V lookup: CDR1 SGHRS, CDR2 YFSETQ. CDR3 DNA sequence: TGCGCCAGCAGCTTAATCCGGGGCGTGAACACTGAAGCTTTCTTT. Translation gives CASSLIRGVNTEAFF.

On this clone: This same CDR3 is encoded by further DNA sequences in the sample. The CDR3 DNA reads as TGTGCCAGTAGTCTTCGGGGAGGCAATCAGCCCCAGCATTTT. Protein sequence: CASSLRGGNQPQHF. The rearrangement uses TRBV19 and TRBJ1-5; D gene uncertain. Per germline, CDR1 LNHDA and CDR2 SQIVND (reference sequence). Between the trimmed V and J ends, which lost 5 bases and 2 bases, there was a span of 10 bases. The CDR3 length is 14 residues. Based on the CDR3 plus reference TRBV19 and TRBJ1-5, the full variable domain is DGGITQSPKYLFRKEGQNVTLSCEQNLNHDAMYWYRQDPGQGLRLIYYSQIVNDFQKGDIAEGYSVSREKKESFPLTVTSAQKNPTAFYLCASSLRGGNQPQHFGDGTRLSIL.

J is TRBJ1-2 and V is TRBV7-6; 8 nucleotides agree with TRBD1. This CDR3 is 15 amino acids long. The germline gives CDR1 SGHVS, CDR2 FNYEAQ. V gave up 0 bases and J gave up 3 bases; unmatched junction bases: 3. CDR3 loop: CASSLAAGQDYGYTF. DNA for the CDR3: TGTGCCAGCAGCTTAGCCGCGGGACAGGACTATGGCTACACCTTC.

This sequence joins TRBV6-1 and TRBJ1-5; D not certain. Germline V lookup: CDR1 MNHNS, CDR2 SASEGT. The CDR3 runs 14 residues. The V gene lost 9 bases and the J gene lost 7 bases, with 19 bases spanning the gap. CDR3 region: CASLSLGGSQPQHF. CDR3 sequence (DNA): TGTGCCAGTCTATCTTTGGGAGGAAGCCAGCCCCAGCATTTT.

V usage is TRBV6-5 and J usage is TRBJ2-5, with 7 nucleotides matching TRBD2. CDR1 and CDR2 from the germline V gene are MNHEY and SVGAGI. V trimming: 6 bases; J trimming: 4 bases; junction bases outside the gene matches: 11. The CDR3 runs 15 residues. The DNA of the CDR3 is TGTGCCAGCAGCCGCCTCGGACTAGGCGGAGAGACCCAGTACTTC. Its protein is CASSRLGLGGETQYF.

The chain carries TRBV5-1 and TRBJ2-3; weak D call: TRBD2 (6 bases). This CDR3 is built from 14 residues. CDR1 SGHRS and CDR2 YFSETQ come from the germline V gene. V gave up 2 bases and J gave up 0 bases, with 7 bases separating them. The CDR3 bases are TGCGCCAGCAGCTTAGGACTAAGCACAGATACGCAGTATTTT. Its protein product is CASSLGLSTDTQYF.

The CDR3 sequence: CASSYSIGQNTEAFF. The CDR3 DNA follows: TGTGCCAGCAGTTACTCAATTGGACAGAACACTGAAGCTTTCTTT. V gene TRBV6-5 combines with J gene TRBJ1-1; possibly TRBD1 for D (5 bases). From germline, CDR1 is MNHEY and CDR2 SVGAGI. The CDR3 spans 15 residues. Trimming pared 0 bases from V and 1 base from J, leaving 9 bases between.

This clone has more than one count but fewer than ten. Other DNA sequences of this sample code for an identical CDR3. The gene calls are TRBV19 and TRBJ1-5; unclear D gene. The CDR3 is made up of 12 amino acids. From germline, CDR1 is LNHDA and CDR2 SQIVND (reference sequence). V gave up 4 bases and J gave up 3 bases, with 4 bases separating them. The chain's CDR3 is CASSKVNQPQHF. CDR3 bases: TGTGCCAGTAGTAAGGTCAATCAGCCCCAGCATTTT.

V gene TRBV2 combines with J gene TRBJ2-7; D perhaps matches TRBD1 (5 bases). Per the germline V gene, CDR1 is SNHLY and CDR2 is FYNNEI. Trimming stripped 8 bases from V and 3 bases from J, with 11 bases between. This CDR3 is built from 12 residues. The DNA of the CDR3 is TGTGCCAGCGGCAGGGAAGGCTACGAGCAGTACTTC. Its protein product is CASGREGYEQYF.

The CDR3 region is CASSKDRGINQPQHF. In nucleotides, the CDR3 is TGTGCCAGTAGTAAAGACAGGGGAATCAATCAGCCCCAGCATTTT. V is TRBV19 and J is TRBJ1-5; 8 bases are shared with TRBD1. The CDR3 loop spans 15 amino acids. J lost 3 bases, V lost 4 bases, and 5 bases had no gene match. CDR1 and CDR2 (germline): LNHDA, SQIVND (reference sequence).

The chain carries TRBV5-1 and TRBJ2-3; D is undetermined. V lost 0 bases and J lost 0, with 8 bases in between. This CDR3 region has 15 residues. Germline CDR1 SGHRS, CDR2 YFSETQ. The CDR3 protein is CASSLVPVSTDTQYF. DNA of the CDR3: TGCGCCAGCAGCTTGGTTCCGGTGAGCACAGATACGCAGTATTTT.

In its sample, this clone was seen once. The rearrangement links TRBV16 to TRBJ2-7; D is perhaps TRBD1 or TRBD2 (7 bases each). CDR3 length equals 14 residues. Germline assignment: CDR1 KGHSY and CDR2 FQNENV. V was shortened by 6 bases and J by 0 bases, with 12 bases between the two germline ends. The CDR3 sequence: CASRTRGGSYEQYF. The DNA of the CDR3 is TGTGCCAGCAGGACCAGGGGGGGCTCCTACGAGCAGTACTTC.

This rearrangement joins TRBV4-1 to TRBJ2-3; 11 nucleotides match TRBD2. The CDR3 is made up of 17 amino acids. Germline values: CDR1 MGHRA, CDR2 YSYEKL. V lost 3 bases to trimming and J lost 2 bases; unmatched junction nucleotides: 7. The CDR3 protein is CASSHPRLAGPTDTQYF. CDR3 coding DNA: TGCGCCAGCAGCCACCCCAGACTAGCGGGACCCACAGATACGCAGTATTTT.

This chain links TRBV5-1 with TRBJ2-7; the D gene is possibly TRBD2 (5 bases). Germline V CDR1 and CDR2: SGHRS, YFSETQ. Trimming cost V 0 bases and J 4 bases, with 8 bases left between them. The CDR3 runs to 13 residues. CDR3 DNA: TGCGCCAGCAGCTTGGAGGGAGTGTACGAGCAGTACTTC. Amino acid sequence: CASSLEGVYEQYF.

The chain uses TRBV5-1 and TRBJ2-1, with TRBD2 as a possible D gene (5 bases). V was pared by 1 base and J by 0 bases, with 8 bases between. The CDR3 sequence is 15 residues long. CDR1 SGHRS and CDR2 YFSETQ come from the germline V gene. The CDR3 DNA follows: TGCGCCAGCAGCTTGATTGGGAGCTCCTACAATGAGCAGTTCTTC. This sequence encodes CASSLIGSSYNEQFF.